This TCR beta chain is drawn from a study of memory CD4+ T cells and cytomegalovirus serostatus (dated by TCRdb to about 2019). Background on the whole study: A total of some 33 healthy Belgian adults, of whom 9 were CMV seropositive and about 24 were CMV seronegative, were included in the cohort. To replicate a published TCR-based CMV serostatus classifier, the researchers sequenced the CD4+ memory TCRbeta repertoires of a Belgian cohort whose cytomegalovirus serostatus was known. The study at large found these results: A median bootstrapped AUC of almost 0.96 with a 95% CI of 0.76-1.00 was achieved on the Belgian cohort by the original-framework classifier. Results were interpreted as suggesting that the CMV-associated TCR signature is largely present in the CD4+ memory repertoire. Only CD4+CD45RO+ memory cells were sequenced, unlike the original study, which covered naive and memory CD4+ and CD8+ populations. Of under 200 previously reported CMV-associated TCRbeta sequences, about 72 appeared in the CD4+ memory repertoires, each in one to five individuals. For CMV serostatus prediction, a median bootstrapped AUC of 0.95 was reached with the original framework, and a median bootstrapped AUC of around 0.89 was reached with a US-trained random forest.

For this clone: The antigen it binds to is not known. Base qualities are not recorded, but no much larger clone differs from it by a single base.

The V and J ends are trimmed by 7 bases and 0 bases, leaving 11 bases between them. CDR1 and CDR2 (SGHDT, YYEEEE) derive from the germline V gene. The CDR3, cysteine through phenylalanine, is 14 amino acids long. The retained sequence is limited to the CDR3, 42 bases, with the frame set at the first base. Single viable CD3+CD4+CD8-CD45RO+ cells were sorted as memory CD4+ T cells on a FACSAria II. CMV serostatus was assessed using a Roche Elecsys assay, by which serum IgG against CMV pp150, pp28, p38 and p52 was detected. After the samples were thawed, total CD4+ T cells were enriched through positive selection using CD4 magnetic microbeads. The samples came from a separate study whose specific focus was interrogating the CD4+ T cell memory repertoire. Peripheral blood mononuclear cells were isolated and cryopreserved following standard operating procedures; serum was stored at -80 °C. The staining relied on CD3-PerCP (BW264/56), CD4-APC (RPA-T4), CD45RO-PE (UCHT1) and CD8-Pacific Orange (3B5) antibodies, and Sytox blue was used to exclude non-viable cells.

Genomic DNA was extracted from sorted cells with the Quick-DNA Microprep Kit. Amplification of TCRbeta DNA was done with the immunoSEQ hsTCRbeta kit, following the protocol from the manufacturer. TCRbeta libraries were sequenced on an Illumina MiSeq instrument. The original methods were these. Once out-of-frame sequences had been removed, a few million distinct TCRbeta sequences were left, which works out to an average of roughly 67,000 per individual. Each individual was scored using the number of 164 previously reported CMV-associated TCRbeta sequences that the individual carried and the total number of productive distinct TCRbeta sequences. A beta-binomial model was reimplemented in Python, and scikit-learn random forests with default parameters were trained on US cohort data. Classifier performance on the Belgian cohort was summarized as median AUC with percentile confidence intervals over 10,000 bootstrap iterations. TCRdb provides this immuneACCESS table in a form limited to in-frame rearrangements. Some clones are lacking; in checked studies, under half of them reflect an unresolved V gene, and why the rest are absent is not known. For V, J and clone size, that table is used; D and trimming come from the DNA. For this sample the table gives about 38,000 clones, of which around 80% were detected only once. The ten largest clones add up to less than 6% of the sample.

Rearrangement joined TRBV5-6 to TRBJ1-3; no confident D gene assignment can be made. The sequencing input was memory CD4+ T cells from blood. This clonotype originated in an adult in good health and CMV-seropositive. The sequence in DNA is TGTGCCAGCGTAGGGCTTCACTCTGGAAACACCATATATTTT. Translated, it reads CASVGLHSGNTIYF.